The rows below give T cell receptor beta chains drawn from one sample of a study of chemoradiotherapy in HPV16-positive cancers. Measured with immunoSEQ multiplex PCR; TCRdb has only the in-frame clones, and not every one. Of around 8,800 clones detected, 75% appear once; the ten largest clones hold 35% to 45%. Material: tumor tissue, obtained from a patient who underwent chemoradiotherapy. The receptor set was obtained from a human donor with HPV-associated anogenital cancer. CDR3s include the opening cysteine and the closing phenylalanine or tryptophan. A D gene is named only where the DNA matches it firmly. Clone size is stated in some rows and not others, as once, few, many or a class when expanded.

d_call: NA; clone_size: NA; j_call: TRBJ1-5; v_call: TRBV19; cdr3_aa: CASSVYGAGLGQPQHF; cdr3_nt: TGTGCCAGTAGTGTGTATGGAGCAGGGCTGGGTCAGCCCCAGCATTTT
d_call: NA; clone_size: NA; j_call: TRBJ1-1; v_call: TRBV7-9; cdr3_aa: CASSFLMNTEAFF; cdr3_nt: TGTGCCAGCAGCTTCCTGATGAACACTGAAGCTTTCTTT
d_call: NA; clone_size: NA; j_call: TRBJ1-2; v_call: TRBV30; cdr3_aa: CAWRSRGALYGYTF; cdr3_nt: TGTGCCTGGAGGAGTAGGGGGGCACTCTATGGCTACACCTTC
d_call: NA; clone_size: NA; j_call: TRBJ1-2; v_call: TRBV6-1; cdr3_aa: CAGETGPYGYTF; cdr3_nt: TGTGCCGGCGAGACAGGCCCCTATGGCTACACCTTC
d_call: TRBD2; clone_size: once; j_call: TRBJ2-1; v_call: TRBV9; cdr3_aa: CASSETSVYNEQFF; cdr3_nt: TGTGCCAGCAGCGAGACTAGCGTGTACAATGAGCAGTTCTTC
d_call: TRBD1; clone_size: NA; j_call: TRBJ1-3; v_call: TRBV5-4; cdr3_aa: CASSEATGANPRNTIYF; cdr3_nt: TGTGCCAGCAGCGAGGCGACAGGGGCCAACCCCAGAAACACCATATATTTT
d_call: NA; clone_size: NA; j_call: TRBJ2-5; v_call: TRBV6-5; cdr3_aa: CASRAGRETQYF; cdr3_nt: TGTGCCAGCAGGGCCGGGCGAGAGACCCAGTACTTC
d_call: NA; clone_size: few; j_call: TRBJ1-1; v_call: TRBV6-5; cdr3_aa: CASSQRQGTEAFF; cdr3_nt: TGTGCCAGCAGTCAACGCCAAGGGACAGAAGCTTTCTTT
d_call: NA; clone_size: NA; j_call: TRBJ2-3; v_call: TRBV9; cdr3_aa: CASSVGGGTYTDTQYF; cdr3_nt: TGTGCCAGCAGCGTAGGGGGCGGGACCTACACAGATACGCAGTATTTT
d_call: NA; clone_size: NA; j_call: TRBJ2-7; v_call: TRBV27; cdr3_aa: CASSLSPLAWEQYF; cdr3_nt: TGTGCCAGCAGTTTGTCGCCGCTAGCGTGGGAGCAGTACTTC
d_call: TRBD1; clone_size: NA; j_call: TRBJ1-2; v_call: TRBV5-1; cdr3_aa: CASSLGGTGGGYTF; cdr3_nt: TGCGCCAGCAGCTTGGGAGGGACAGGGGGCGGCTACACCTTC
d_call: NA; clone_size: NA; j_call: TRBJ2-4; v_call: TRBV11-3; cdr3_aa: CASSPTRAKNIQYF; cdr3_nt: TGTGCCAGCAGCCCGACTAGAGCCAAAAACATTCAGTACTTC
d_call: NA; clone_size: NA; j_call: TRBJ1-4; v_call: TRBV11-3; cdr3_aa: CASTHRGRKPEKLFF; cdr3_nt: TGTGCCAGCACCCACCGTGGCAGGAAGCCCGAAAAACTGTTTTTT
d_call: TRBD2; clone_size: NA; j_call: TRBJ2-1; v_call: TRBV13; cdr3_aa: CASSFRSGRAGDEQFF; cdr3_nt: TGTGCCAGCAGCTTCAGGAGCGGGAGGGCCGGGGATGAGCAGTTCTTC
d_call: NA; clone_size: NA; j_call: TRBJ2-1; v_call: TRBV7-2; cdr3_aa: CASSPRTRGSYNEQFF; cdr3_nt: TGTGCCAGCAGCCCCCGGACCCGTGGTAGCTACAATGAGCAGTTCTTC
d_call: TRBD1; clone_size: NA; j_call: TRBJ1-5; v_call: TRBV27; cdr3_aa: CASSHGQGELGGGQPQHF; cdr3_nt: TGTGCCAGCAGTCACGGACAGGGAGAATTGGGAGGCGGTCAGCCCCAGCATTTT
d_call: NA; clone_size: NA; j_call: TRBJ1-3; v_call: TRBV5-1; cdr3_aa: CASSLDRDGNTIYF; cdr3_nt: TGCGCCAGCAGCTTGGACAGGGATGGAAACACCATATATTTT
d_call: TRBD1; clone_size: once; j_call: TRBJ1-2; v_call: TRBV7-2; cdr3_aa: CASSRTGWDYGYTF; cdr3_nt: TGTGCCAGCAGCCGGACAGGTTGGGACTATGGCTACACCTTC
d_call: TRBD2; clone_size: NA; j_call: TRBJ2-3; v_call: TRBV7-3; cdr3_aa: CASSPGLAGVVDTQYF; cdr3_nt: TGTGCCAGCAGCCCCGGACTAGCGGGAGTGGTAGATACGCAGTATTTT
d_call: NA; clone_size: NA; j_call: TRBJ1-3; v_call: TRBV7-2; cdr3_aa: CASSYGQKVGNTIYF; cdr3_nt: TGTGCCAGCAGCTACGGCCAGAAAGTTGGAAACACCATATATTTT
d_call: NA; clone_size: few; j_call: TRBJ1-1; v_call: TRBV19; cdr3_aa: CASSGTQGITEAFF; cdr3_nt: TGTGCCAGTAGTGGTACCCAGGGCATCACTGAAGCTTTCTTT
d_call: NA; clone_size: NA; j_call: TRBJ2-5; v_call: TRBV13; cdr3_aa: CASSLGQGFGTQYF; cdr3_nt: TGTGCCAGCAGCTTAGGACAGGGATTCGGGACCCAGTACTTC
d_call: NA; clone_size: once; j_call: TRBJ1-1; v_call: TRBV19; cdr3_aa: CASREQGAFF; cdr3_nt: TGTGCCAGTAGAGAGCAAGGAGCTTTCTTT
d_call: NA; clone_size: NA; j_call: TRBJ1-1; v_call: TRBV15; cdr3_aa: CATSLKVGTEAFF; cdr3_nt: TGTGCCACCAGCCTCAAGGTGGGCACTGAAGCTTTCTTT
d_call: NA; clone_size: NA; j_call: TRBJ1-3; v_call: TRBV6-5; cdr3_aa: CASSYGGSGNTIYF; cdr3_nt: TGTGCCAGCAGTTACGGCGGTTCTGGAAACACCATATATTTT
d_call: TRBD2; clone_size: NA; j_call: TRBJ2-3; v_call: TRBV4-3; cdr3_aa: CASSQDPSGGLFTDTQYF; cdr3_nt: TGCGCCAGCAGCCAAGACCCTAGCGGGGGACTTTTCACAGATACGCAGTATTTT
d_call: NA; clone_size: once; j_call: TRBJ1-6; v_call: TRBV28; cdr3_aa: CASVFGGTYNSPLHF; cdr3_nt: TGTGCCAGCGTATTTGGGGGGACCTATAATTCACCCCTCCACTTT
d_call: NA; clone_size: NA; j_call: TRBJ1-5; v_call: TRBV19; cdr3_aa: CASSRGYNQPQHF; cdr3_nt: TGTGCCAGTAGTAGGGGTTACAATCAGCCCCAGCATTTT
d_call: NA; clone_size: few; j_call: TRBJ1-5; v_call: TRBV19; cdr3_aa: CASTRGGGFQHF; cdr3_nt: TGTGCCAGTACCCGAGGAGGGGGATTCCAGCATTTT
d_call: NA; clone_size: NA; j_call: TRBJ2-5; v_call: TRBV5-8; cdr3_aa: CASSLPRTILTPETQYF; cdr3_nt: TGTGCCAGCAGCTTACCCCGGACTATTCTTACTCCAGAGACCCAGTACTTC
d_call: NA; clone_size: NA; j_call: TRBJ1-3; v_call: TRBV9; cdr3_aa: CASSDQGLGGNTIYF; cdr3_nt: TGTGCCAGCAGCGATCAGGGTTTGGGTGGAAACACCATATATTTT
d_call: TRBD1; clone_size: NA; j_call: TRBJ1-5; v_call: TRBV19; cdr3_aa: CAPLRDRGRRSNQPQHF; cdr3_nt: TGTGCTCCTCTCCGGGACAGGGGGCGCCGAAGCAATCAGCCCCAGCATTTT
d_call: NA; clone_size: NA; j_call: TRBJ1-4; v_call: TRBV5-5; cdr3_aa: CASSHTGTASNEKLFF; cdr3_nt: TGTGCCAGCAGCCATACCGGGACGGCGTCTAATGAAAAACTGTTTTTT
d_call: TRBD2; clone_size: NA; j_call: TRBJ2-1; v_call: TRBV9; cdr3_aa: CASSSTGTRAYNEQFF; cdr3_nt: TGTGCCAGCAGCTCCACCGGGACTAGAGCCTACAATGAGCAGTTCTTC
d_call: TRBD1; clone_size: NA; j_call: TRBJ2-1; v_call: TRBV10-2; cdr3_aa: CASRTGGHEQFF; cdr3_nt: TGCGCCAGCAGGACAGGGGGCCATGAGCAGTTCTTC
d_call: NA; clone_size: NA; j_call: TRBJ1-2; v_call: TRBV6-1; cdr3_aa: CASSEATHYGYTF; cdr3_nt: TGTGCCAGCAGTGAAGCGACGCACTATGGCTACACCTTC
d_call: NA; clone_size: NA; j_call: TRBJ1-1; v_call: TRBV11-2; cdr3_aa: CASSENPVKNTEAFF; cdr3_nt: TGTGCCAGCAGCGAAAACCCGGTCAAAAACACTGAAGCTTTCTTT
d_call: NA; clone_size: NA; j_call: TRBJ2-1; v_call: TRBV5-1; cdr3_aa: CASSESGTYYNEQFF; cdr3_nt: TGCGCCAGCTCGGAATCCGGGACATACTACAATGAGCAGTTCTTC
d_call: NA; clone_size: NA; j_call: TRBJ1-1; v_call: TRBV30; cdr3_aa: CAQGLLLTEAFF; cdr3_nt: TGTGCTCAGGGGCTCCTGTTAACTGAAGCTTTCTTT
d_call: NA; clone_size: few; j_call: TRBJ1-6; v_call: TRBV5-8; cdr3_aa: CASSRGGGGSPLHF; cdr3_nt: TGTGCCAGCAGCCGTGGTGGGGGGGGTTCACCCCTCCACTTT
d_call: NA; clone_size: NA; j_call: TRBJ2-6; v_call: TRBV7-2; cdr3_aa: CASSLVGSGANVLTF; cdr3_nt: TGTGCCAGCAGCTTAGTGGGGTCCGGGGCCAACGTCCTGACTTTC
d_call: TRBD1; clone_size: NA; j_call: TRBJ1-2; v_call: TRBV7-2; cdr3_aa: CASSQDRSGYTF; cdr3_nt: TGTGCCAGCAGCCAGGACAGGTCGGGCTACACCTTC
d_call: NA; clone_size: once; j_call: TRBJ1-1; v_call: TRBV5-4; cdr3_aa: CASSLGFANTEAFF; cdr3_nt: TGTGCCAGCAGCTTGGGCTTCGCGAACACTGAAGCTTTCTTT
d_call: TRBD1; clone_size: NA; j_call: TRBJ2-7; v_call: TRBV27; cdr3_aa: CASSLRQGWVREQYF; cdr3_nt: TGTGCCAGCAGTTTAAGACAGGGTTGGGTCCGCGAGCAGTACTTC
d_call: TRBD1; clone_size: NA; j_call: TRBJ1-2; v_call: TRBV10-2; cdr3_aa: CASSDRTGGLPNYGYTF; cdr3_nt: TGCGCCAGCAGTGACCGGACAGGGGGCCTCCCTAACTATGGCTACACCTTC